The source of this T cell receptor (beta chain) is a study of CD8+CD57+ T cells in acquired aplastic anemia. Whole-study context: Sorted CD4+ plus CD8+ cells gave DNA averaging approximately 3.2 ug.

Patients who underwent sequencing had shown CD8+CD57+ cell expansion by flow cytometry. Every patient was diagnosed with severe acquired aplastic anemia. Patients had undergone no therapy by the time their blood was sampled. Study outcomes and limitations: The study found no significant CD8+ Simpson's diversity difference between patients and controls.

V was clipped by 5 bases and J by 9 bases, with 11 bases between them. This CDR3 is built from 11 residues. Per the germline V gene, CDR1 is DFQATT and CDR2 is SNEGSKA (reference sequence). Ten or more counts support this clonotype. Its cognate antigen is unknown. TCR beta VDJ combinations and CDR3 sequences were profiled from genomic DNA. TCRdb ran MiXCR on the reads and lists one entry per CDR3 protein. The sample shows about 150,000 distinct CDR3 sequences, less than 60% of them seen only once. This sequence originates from a human donor with aplastic anemia. This chain connects TRBV20-1 to TRBJ2-1; D may be TRBD1 (6 bases). The material sequenced was sorted CD4+, CD8+, or CD8+CD57+ T cells (not recorded which) from PBMCs. The DNA of the CDR3 is TGCAGTGCTTGGGGGCCCGGTGAGCAGTTCTTC. This encodes CSAWGPGEQFF.